This passage covers 19 T cell receptor beta chains from one sample sequenced in a study of OX40 agonist ivuxolimab in advanced cancers. The protocol used for the library was the immunoSEQ multiplex PCR assay. TCRdb re-hosts the immuneACCESS table, in-frame sequences only. Its copies lack some clones; in the studies checked, an unresolved V gene accounts for under half of them, and the cause for the rest is not known. Here the sample has around 43,000 clones; roughly 86% occur a single time. The ten most abundant clones make up about 12% of the sample. The material was CD4+ or CD8+ T cells sorted from blood, obtained in a trial of the OX40 agonist ivuxolimab. The origin of the receptors is an adult with an advanced solid tumor such as melanoma, head and neck, liver or kidney cancer.

Points on this clone: One junction end does not reproduce the germline sequence, and a read error may be involved. The V and J genes are TRBV6-5 and TRBJ2-5; D perhaps matches TRBD1 (6 bases). Germline V gives CDR1 MNHEY, CDR2 SVGAGI. CDR3 size: 13 residues. CDR3 residues: CASSSPGTSVLDF. The CDR3 DNA sequence: TGTGCCAGCAGTTCTCCCGGGACATCGGTGTTAGACTTC.

Worth noting for this clone: One junction end does not reproduce the germline sequence, and a read error may be involved. The V and J genes are TRBV7-6 and TRBJ2-1; the D call may be TRBD1 or TRBD2 (5 bases each). Germline V CDR1 and CDR2: SGHVS, FNYEAQ. The length of the CDR3 is 12 residues. DNA for the CDR3: TGTGCCAGCAGCCCCGGTGGGACCGAGCTGTTCTTC. It specifies CASSPGGTELFF.

The DNA of the CDR3 is TGTGCCAGCAGCTTCCGGGACCTTAAGCCCTACGAGCAGTACTTC. This sequence encodes CASSFRDLKPYEQYF. The rearrangement uses TRBV5-4 and TRBJ2-7; either TRBD1 or TRBD2 may fit D (5 bases each). V dropped 2 bases and J dropped 2 bases, with 14 bases sitting between them. This CDR3 contains 15 residues. CDR1 is SGHNT, CDR2 YYREEE, per germline (reference sequence).

The chain recombines TRBV27 with TRBJ1-5; 7 bases match TRBD1. The CDR3 runs 15 residues. Germline-derived CDR1 and CDR2 are MNHEY and SMNVEV (reference sequence). Unmatched junction bases numbered 3, after V lost 2 bases and J lost 2 bases. The CDR3: CASSLATGGNQPQHF. DNA of the CDR3: TGTGCCAGCAGTTTAGCTACAGGGGGCAATCAGCCCCAGCATTTT.

The chain links TRBV27 to TRBJ1-2; no firm D call. In germline, CDR1 is MNHEY, CDR2 SMNVEV (reference sequence). Trimming pared 2 bases from V and 3 bases from J, leaving 10 bases between. CDR3 size: 14 residues. DNA for the CDR3: TGTGCCAGCAGTTTACATATTGGGGACTATGGCTACACCTTC. Encoded protein: CASSLHIGDYGYTF.

This chain connects TRBV9 to TRBJ1-2; 8 bases agree with TRBD1. CDR3 length: 17 residues. V trimming: 3 bases; J trimming: 0 bases; junction bases outside the gene matches: 10. The germline V gene has CDR1 SGDLS and CDR2 YYNGEE. The CDR3 sequence: CASSAGQGLESNYGYTF. Written as DNA, the CDR3 is TGTGCCAGCAGCGCCGGACAGGGCCTGGAGTCTAACTATGGCTACACCTTC.

The V gene is TRBV7-8, the J gene TRBJ1-2; possible D gene TRBD1, 5 bases. This CDR3 spans 13 amino acids. Trimming removed 5 bases from V and 8 bases from J, with 15 bases in between. Germline loops: CDR1 SGHVS, CDR2 FQNEAQ. The CDR3 region has the DNA TGTGCCAGCAGCCCACAGGCTCTCGGGGGCTACACCTTC. Amino acids: CASSPQALGGYTF.

In this sample, this clone turned up a few times. The chain is built from TRBV25-1 and TRBJ2-5, with 7 bases aligning to TRBD2. Trimming took 3 bases from V and 4 from J; bases not matched to a gene: 8. CDR1 is MGHDK, CDR2 SYGVNS, per germline. This CDR3 is built from 15 residues. This chain's CDR3 is CASSDHWGGLETQYF. Here the CDR3 DNA reads TGTGCCAGCAGTGACCACTGGGGGGGTCTAGAGACCCAGTACTTC. The whole variable domain, remainder taken from reference TRBV25-1 and TRBJ2-5, is EADIYQTPRYLVIGTGKKITLECSQTMGHDKMYWYQQDPGMELHLIHYSYGVNSTEKGDLSSESTVSRIRTEHFPLTLESARPSHTSQYLCASSDHWGGLETQYFGPGTRLLVL.

The CDR3 coding sequence is TGTGCCAGTTCGAACAGGCATAGCAATCAGCCCCAGCATTTT. It yields the protein CASSNRHSNQPQHF. The gene calls are TRBV19 and TRBJ1-5, with D possibly being TRBD1 (5 bases). CDR3 size: 14 residues. In germline, CDR1 is LNHDA, CDR2 SQIVND (reference sequence). Trimming stripped 8 bases from V and 0 bases from J, with 11 bases between. The entire variable domain, with the rest obtained from reference TRBV19 and TRBJ1-5, is as follows: DGGITQSPKYLFRKEGQNVTLSCEQNLNHDAMYWYRQDPGQGLRLIYYSQIVNDFQKGDIAEGYSVSREKKESFPLTVTSAQKNPTAFYLCASSNRHSNQPQHFGDGTRLSIL.

This chain connects TRBV28 to TRBJ1-2, with TRBD1 as a possible D gene (5 bases). Trimming shortened V by 6 bases and J by 4 bases, and 12 bases separated the two germline ends. This CDR3 has 13 amino acids. Looked up from germline, CDR1 is MDHEN and CDR2 is SYDVKM. The CDR3, as DNA: TGTGCCAGCAGCACGGACAACCCCTATGGCTACACCTTC. Its translation is CASSTDNPYGYTF.

The chain carries TRBV7-8 and TRBJ2-2; 7 bases map to TRBD2. This CDR3 is built from 15 residues. After removal of 5 bases from V and 6 bases from J, the junction contained 9 bases not matched to a gene. Germline CDR1 SGHVS, CDR2 FQNEAQ. CDR3 in amino acids: CASSRYSGGAGELFF. CDR3 in DNA: TGTGCCAGCAGCCGTTATAGTGGGGGGGCCGGGGAGCTGTTTTTT. Based on the CDR3 plus reference TRBV7-8 and TRBJ2-2, the full variable domain is GAGVSQSPRYKVAKRGQDVALRCDPISGHVSLFWYQQALGQGPEFLTYFQNEAQLDKSGLPSDRFFAERPEGSVSTLKIQRTQQEDSAVYLCASSRYSGGAGELFFGEGSRLTVL.

This sequence joins TRBV6-1 and TRBJ2-7, with 11 bases lining up with TRBD2. CDR1 is MNHNS, CDR2 SASEGT, per germline. Germline trimming cut 2 bases from V and 2 bases from J; bases unmatched to any gene: 2. The CDR3 has 15 amino acids. The CDR3 region has the DNA TGTGCCAGCAGTGAAATAGCGGGGGGGCCCTACGAGCAGTACTTC. This codes for CASSEIAGGPYEQYF.

The chain has TRBV27 and TRBJ2-1, with D perhaps matching TRBD2 (6 bases). This CDR3 comprises 13 residues. From germline, CDR1 is MNHEY and CDR2 SMNVEV (reference sequence). V was pared by 8 bases and J by 8 bases, with 16 bases between. The CDR3 loop reads CASSIGGWHEQFF. In nucleotides, the CDR3 is TGTGCCAGCTCCATTGGGGGGTGGCATGAGCAGTTCTTC.

The DNA for the CDR3 is TGCGCCAGCAGCACGGAGGGGGCCGGTAATCAGCCCCAGCATTTT. Translated: CASSTEGAGNQPQHF. The chain uses TRBV5-1 and TRBJ1-5, with 7 bases aligning to TRBD1. Germline CDR1 and CDR2: SGHRS and YFSETQ. This CDR3 has 15 amino acids. V was clipped by 4 bases and J by 4 bases; unmatched bases: 8.

The chain has TRBV9 and TRBJ1-5; no reliable D call. There are 13 residues in the CDR3. Germline CDR1 and CDR2: SGDLS and YYNGEE. The V end lost 0 bases, the J end lost 6 bases, and 7 bases lay between the germline ends. The CDR3 protein is CASSVVDGQPQHF. The CDR3 coding sequence is TGTGCCAGCAGCGTAGTGGACGGTCAGCCCCAGCATTTT. The full variable domain, its missing parts supplied by reference TRBV9 and TRBJ1-5, is DSGVTQTPKHLITATGQRVTLRCSPRSGDLSVYWYQQSLDQGLQFLIQYYNGEERAKGNILERFSAQQFPDLHSELNLSSLELGDSALYFCASSVVDGQPQHFGDGTRLSIL.

Notes on this clone: At one of its ends the junction is not consistent with the germline gene, which may arise from a read error. The chain recombines TRBV15 with TRBJ1-4, with D tentatively TRBD1 (5 bases). Per the germline V gene, CDR1 is LNHNV and CDR2 is YYDKDF (reference sequence). This CDR3 is 15 amino acids long. The CDR3 protein is CATSGDSSIGEKLFF. The DNA of the CDR3 is TGTGCCACCAGCGGAGACAGTTCAATAGGTGAAAAACTGTTTTTT.

This sequence joins TRBV7-8 and TRBJ2-5; 9 nucleotides line up with TRBD2. The CDR3 consists of 17 residues. With 2 bases clipped from V and 5 bases from J, the junction kept 12 bases outside the gene matches. Germline V gives CDR1 SGHVS, CDR2 FQNEAQ. CDR3 loop: CASSLLGSSGVEETQYF. CDR3 coding DNA: TGTGCCAGCAGCTTATTAGGGTCTAGCGGGGTGGAGGAGACCCAGTACTTC.

V and J are TRBV4-1 and TRBJ1-1; D not certain. The CDR3 runs to 17 residues. Trimming removed 1 base at V and 1 base at J, with 16 bases between. In germline, CDR1 is MGHRA, CDR2 YSYEKL. The DNA for the CDR3 is TGCGCCAGCAGCCAAGTTGGTGGGAACTGGGCGAACACTGAAGCTTTCTTT. This encodes CASSQVGGNWANTEAFF.

The V call is TRBV19, the J call TRBJ2-6, with a weak D call TRBD1 (5 bases). CDR1 and CDR2 (germline): LNHDA, SQIVND (reference sequence). V was clipped by 7 bases and J by 0 bases, with 19 bases between them. The CDR3 sequence is 18 residues long. CDR3 residues: CASTPLAGSPSGANVLTF. The DNA for the CDR3 is TGTGCCAGTACCCCATTGGCAGGGTCGCCCTCTGGGGCCAACGTCCTGACTTTC.